Listed below are T cell receptor beta chains from one sample, sequenced in a study of OX40 agonist ivuxolimab in advanced cancers. The protocol was immunoSEQ multiplex PCR, while the TCRdb copy is restricted to in-frame clones and leaves out a portion. The sample carries around 68,000 clones, approximately 81% recorded once. Sample: CD4+ or CD8+ T cells sorted from blood, taken in a trial of the OX40 agonist ivuxolimab. Receptors were obtained from an adult with an advanced solid tumor such as melanoma, head and neck, liver or kidney cancer. Each CDR3 is given with its conserved first and last residue. A D gene is named only where the DNA matches it firmly. Rows give clone size only sometimes, using once, few, many, or a class for an expanded clone.

J,D,size,V,DNA,CDR3
TRBJ1-5,-,-,TRBV19,TGTGCCACCGAAGGGGCAGACTATAGCAATCAGCCCCAGCATTTT,CATEGADYSNQPQHF
TRBJ1-2,TRBD1,-,TRBV5-4,TGTGCCAGCAGCTTGGCCGGAGGGACAGGGATCGGCTACACCTTC,CASSLAGGTGIGYTF
TRBJ2-5,-,-,TRBV18,TGTGCCAGCTCTCCGCGAGGGTCGAAGGGGACGGAGACCCAGTACTTC,CASSPRGSKGTETQYF
TRBJ2-3,-,few,TRBV18,TGTGCCAGCTCACCGGACTCGGCGAGCACAGATACGCAGTATTTT,CASSPDSASTDTQYF
TRBJ1-1,-,-,TRBV27,TGTGCCAGCAGTCTAACAAGGGTGAACACTGAAGCTTTCTTT,CASSLTRVNTEAFF
TRBJ2-5,TRBD1,-,TRBV5-1,TGCGCCAGCAGGGACAGGGTTAGGGAGGCCCAGTACTTC,CASRDRVREAQYF
TRBJ2-1,TRBD1,-,TRBV9,TGTGCCAGCAGCGCGCGACAGGGATTGGGTCAGGATGAGCAGTTCTTC,CASSARQGLGQDEQFF
TRBJ1-2,TRBD1,-,TRBV28,TGTGCCAGCAGCTCAACAGGGGGTAATGGCTACACCTTC,CASSSTGGNGYTF
TRBJ1-1,-,-,TRBV5-1,TGCGCCAGCAGCTTGGGGCGACAGAGGGACACTGAAGCTTTCTTT,CASSLGRQRDTEAFF
TRBJ1-4,-,-,TRBV29-1,TGCAGCGCCCTTGATGGGGAAAATGAAAAACTGTTTTTT,CSALDGENEKLFF
TRBJ2-6,-,-,TRBV4-3,TGCGCCAGCAGCCAAGTGGGGACCCGGTCTGGGGCCAACGTCCTGACTTTC,CASSQVGTRSGANVLTF
TRBJ2-5,-,-,TRBV7-6,TGTGCCAGCAGCTCCAGGGGCCGGGAGACCCAGTACTTC,CASSSRGRETQYF
TRBJ1-3,-,-,TRBV5-5,TGTGCCAGCAGTCAAGCCTCTGGAAACACCATATATTTT,CASSQASGNTIYF
TRBJ1-4,-,-,TRBV5-1,TGCGCCAGCAGCTTGTCCGGGGGCACTAATGAAAAACTGTTTTTT,CASSLSGGTNEKLFF
TRBJ1-3,-,-,TRBV4-2,TGTGCCAGCAGCCAAGATTTATGGGTCTCTGGAAACACCATATATTTT,CASSQDLWVSGNTIYF
TRBJ2-5,TRBD1,-,TRBV5-8,TGTGCCAGCGGACAGGGGGCGAAGACCCAGTACTTC,CASGQGAKTQYF
TRBJ2-7,-,-,TRBV7-2,TGTGCCAGCAGCTTAGAGGTCTACCCGTCCTACGAGCAGTACTTC,CASSLEVYPSYEQYF
TRBJ2-7,-,-,TRBV19,TGTGCCAGTAGCCCAGGTTTCGGCGAGCAGTACTTC,CASSPGFGEQYF
TRBJ2-7,-,-,TRBV6-5,TGTGCCAGCACCCCTACAGGGTTCCACGAGCAGTACTTC,CASTPTGFHEQYF
TRBJ2-3,-,-,TRBV19,TGTGCCACGACAACAGGGTATAGCGCAGATACGCAGTATTTT,CATTTGYSADTQYF
TRBJ1-2,TRBD1,-,TRBV7-2,TGTGCCAGCAGCCGCCCGGACAGGGTAGGTGGAGGCTACACCTTC,CASSRPDRVGGGYTF
TRBJ2-5,TRBD2,-,TRBV4-2,TGTGCCAGCAGCCAGCAGGCCGGGGGGGCCTGGGAGACCCAGTACTTC,CASSQQAGGAWETQYF
TRBJ2-5,-,-,TRBV7-8,TGTGCCAGCAGCTTTCCGGGACAAGAGACCCAGTACTTC,CASSFPGQETQYF
TRBJ1-3,TRBD1,-,TRBV7-2,TGTGCCAGCAGCTATACAGGGGTCGGAAACACCATATATTTT,CASSYTGVGNTIYF
TRBJ2-3,TRBD2,-,TRBV7-2,TGTGCCAGCAGCCGTAGCGGGGGTCTGCGAGATACGCAGTATTTT,CASSRSGGLRDTQYF
TRBJ2-1,-,-,TRBV11-2,TGTGCCAGCAGCTCGAATGGCAATGAGCAGTTCTTC,CASSSNGNEQFF
TRBJ1-1,-,once,TRBV5-1,TGCGCCAGCAGCCCTATGGGTAATTCGAACACTGAAGCTTTCTTT,CASSPMGNSNTEAFF
TRBJ1-5,-,-,TRBV9,TGTGCCAGCAGCGTGGGGGGCGACAATCAGCCCCAGCATTTT,CASSVGGDNQPQHF
TRBJ2-5,-,few,TRBV10-3,TGTGCCATCATGGGGGGCCCTCAAGAGACCCAGTACTTC,CAIMGGPQETQYF
TRBJ1-1,-,-,TRBV6-4,TGTGCCAGCAGTTCGGGCTCCTCCCCGAACACTGAAGCTTTCTTT,CASSSGSSPNTEAFF
TRBJ1-1,-,-,TRBV7-2,TGTGCCAGCAGCCCCGGACTATCCCTAGCGTGGGCTTTCTTT,CASSPGLSLAWAFF
TRBJ2-5,-,-,TRBV21-1,TGTGCCAGCCCCGGGGCTAGCGGTCATACTCTACAAGAGACCCAGTACTTC,CASPGASGHTLQETQYF
TRBJ2-2,-,few,TRBV29-1,TGCAGCGTTCGTAGTACGAACACCGGGGAGCTGTTTTTT,CSVRSTNTGELFF
TRBJ1-2,-,-,TRBV4-3,TGCGCCAGCAGCCAAGAACCCGACCCGTCCTTATTTGGCTACACCTTC,CASSQEPDPSLFGYTF
TRBJ1-2,TRBD1,few,TRBV6-5,TGTGCCGCGCGATTCGGACAGGAGGCAGGCTACACCTTC,CAARFGQEAGYTF
TRBJ1-1,TRBD1,-,TRBV9,TGTGCCAGCAGCTTAAGCCCGGGACAGACCGAGGTGGCTTTCTTT,CASSLSPGQTEVAFF
TRBJ1-2,-,few,TRBV4-3,TGCGCCAGCAGCCAAGACCACGTGCCCTATGGCTACACCTTC,CASSQDHVPYGYTF
TRBJ1-2,TRBD1,-,TRBV7-9,TGTGCCAGCAGCGCGGGACAGGGGCTTATCTCCGGTGGCTACACCTTC,CASSAGQGLISGGYTF
TRBJ2-5,TRBD2,-,TRBV2,TGTGCCAGCAGCCGACGACTAGCGGGGCAAGAGACCCAGTACTTC,CASSRRLAGQETQYF
TRBJ2-3,-,-,TRBV18,TGTGCCAGCTCACTGCTATTAACGGATACGCAGTATTTT,CASSLLLTDTQYF
TRBJ1-5,-,-,TRBV2,TGTGCCAGCAAGCGGGGCAGTGAAATCAATCAGCCCCAGCATTTT,CASKRGSEINQPQHF
TRBJ2-7,-,-,TRBV4-1,TGCGCCAGCAGCCAAGACCCGTTTAACGAGCAGTACTTC,CASSQDPFNEQYF
TRBJ2-7,TRBD1,-,TRBV6-5,TGTGCCAGCAGATCGCAGACAGGGGGCGGCGAGCAGTACTTC,CASRSQTGGGEQYF
TRBJ2-7,TRBD1,-,TRBV6-5,TGTGCCAGCAGTCCTCCGGGACAGGAGGAGCAGTACTTC,CASSPPGQEEQYF
TRBJ1-5,TRBD1,-,TRBV18,TGTGCCAGCTCACCGGGACAGGTTTTAGGACAGCCCCAGCATTTT,CASSPGQVLGQPQHF
TRBJ2-7,-,-,TRBV4-3,TGCGCCAGCAGCCAAGATAAGGGGGGCCAGGAGTACTTC,CASSQDKGGQEYF
TRBJ2-5,-,-,TRBV4-1,TGCGCCAGCAGCCAGCTACGGACTATCCTACTGAAGACCCAGTACTTC,CASSQLRTILLKTQYF
TRBJ1-5,-,-,TRBV4-3,TGCGCCAGCAGCCCCTCAACCAATCAGCCCCAGCATTTT,CASSPSTNQPQHF
TRBJ1-1,-,few,TRBV11-2,TGTGCCAGCAGCCAGGGATACCCGAACACTGAAGCTTTCTTT,CASSQGYPNTEAFF
TRBJ1-2,-,-,TRBV7-2,TGTGCCAGCAGCTTAGAGGGGTTATATGGCTACACCTTC,CASSLEGLYGYTF
TRBJ1-1,-,few,TRBV4-3,TGCGCCAGCAGCCAAGAGCCGGGAGGGAACACTGAAGCTTTCTTT,CASSQEPGGNTEAFF
TRBJ2-5,-,-,TRBV7-7,TGTGCTAGCAGCTCCCTCGCGGGCGGGGGCCCGACCCAAGAGACCCAGTACTTC,CASSSLAGGGPTQETQYF
TRBJ1-2,-,-,TRBV6-5,TGTGCCAGCAGTTACGAACCCCTCCTATCTGGCTACACCTTC,CASSYEPLLSGYTF